A single sample gave rise to the 27 T cell receptor beta chains below, sequenced in a study of blood T cell repertoires in COVID-19 (dated by TCRdb to about 2020). Libraries were built with the immunoSEQ multiplex PCR assay. In its TCRdb copy, this immuneACCESS table keeps in-frame sequences only and misses some clones. Where compared with another copy, unresolved V genes explain less than half of these, and the others have no known cause. This sample has roughly 100,000 clones in its table, and about two thirds of those were observed once. The top ten constitute approximately 0.88% of the sample. What was sequenced was peripheral blood. The receptors were sampled from a human donor with acute or convalescent COVID-19. The donor label of this sample is uncertain.

The chain recombines TRBV5-4 with TRBJ2-5, with a possible D match to TRBD2 (6 bases). The germline V and J ends were trimmed by 6 bases and 1 base, with 16 bases remaining between them. The germline V gene encodes CDR1 SGHNT and CDR2 YYREEE (reference sequence). The CDR3 loop spans 15 amino acids. Written as DNA, the CDR3 is TGTGCCAGCATGCTTGGGGCGGGGACCCAAGAGACCCAGTACTTC. This sequence encodes CASMLGAGTQETQYF.

The rearrangement uses TRBV6-2 or TRBV6-3 and TRBJ1-1; D remains unclear. Germline CDR1 MNHEY, CDR2 SVGEGT. The CDR3 contains 13 residues. V was clipped by 2 bases and J by 3 bases, with 7 bases between them. The CDR3 here is CASSYEKHTEAFF. The CDR3 DNA is TGTGCCAGCAGTTACGAGAAACACACTGAAGCTTTCTTT.

This clone was seen only once. This rearrangement joins TRBV3-1 (or the pseudogene TRBV3-2) to TRBJ2-7, with 12 bases matching TRBD2. V lost 5 bases and J lost 2; bases outside the gene matches: 4. The CDR3 has 15 amino acids. Germline CDR1 and CDR2: LGHDT and YNNKEL (reference sequence). CDR3 DNA sequence: TGTGCCAGCAGCACTCGGACTAGCGGGGCCTACGAGCAGTACTTC. This codes for CASSTRTSGAYEQYF.

This clone was observed a few times. This chain uses TRBV5-1 with TRBJ2-7; TRBD1 agrees at 7 bases. Germline V gene data show CDR1 as SGHRS and CDR2 as YFSETQ. J gave up 3 bases and V 1 base, and 7 bases lay outside the gene matches. The CDR3 loop spans 15 amino acids. The CDR3 loop reads CASSLSGQTFYEQYF. As DNA, the CDR3 is TGCGCCAGCAGCTTGTCGGGACAGACCTTCTACGAGCAGTACTTC.

The chain couples TRBV3-1 (or the pseudogene TRBV3-2) to TRBJ2-4; weak D call: TRBD2 (5 bases). This CDR3 has 13 residues. Germline lookup yields CDR1 LGHDT and CDR2 YNNKEL (reference sequence). Between the trimmed V and J ends, which lost 4 bases and 15 bases, there was a span of 19 bases. CDR3 amino acids: CASSLHHERSVYF. CDR3 coding DNA: TGTGCCAGCAGCCTCCACCACGAGCGGTCTGTGTACTTC.

This clone was seen only a few times. The chain recombines TRBV5-1 with TRBJ2-1; 7 nucleotides agree with TRBD2. V dropped 0 bases and J dropped 6; count of bases not matched to a gene: 15. This CDR3 is 18 amino acids long. Germline V gene lookup returns CDR1 SGHRS and CDR2 YFSETQ. Written as DNA, the CDR3 is TGCGCCAGCAGCTTGGTTACCAGCGGGATGGGGCTTTCCAATGAGCAGTTCTTC. Translating gives CASSLVTSGMGLSNEQFF.

V is TRBV3-1 (or the pseudogene TRBV3-2) and J is TRBJ1-2, with 8 bases lining up with TRBD1. The CDR3 runs 16 residues. J was trimmed by 8 bases and V by 2 bases; bases with no gene match: 13. Germline V CDR1 and CDR2: LGHDT, YNNKEL (reference sequence). The CDR3 region has the DNA TGTGCCAGCAGCCAAAGCTTAGGACAGGGTTTAAAAGGCTACACCTTC. Amino acid sequence: CASSQSLGQGLKGYTF.

This sequence joins TRBV28 and TRBJ1-1, with 9 bases fitting TRBD1. Germline values: CDR1 MDHEN, CDR2 SYDVKM. The length of the CDR3 is 14 residues. V gave up 6 bases and J gave up 5 bases; unmatched junction bases: 7. Written as DNA, the CDR3 is TGTGCCAGCAGGGGGGACAGGGTTCGAACTGAAGCTTTCTTT. Protein product: CASRGDRVRTEAFF.

V usage is TRBV7-2 and J usage is TRBJ2-5; 9 bases fit TRBD1. Unmatched junction bases numbered 5, after V lost 4 bases and J lost 2 bases. This CDR3 contains 15 residues. The V gene's germline CDR1 is SGHTA and CDR2 FQGNSA. As DNA, the CDR3 is TGTGCCAGCAGCTCGGCCGGGACAGGGCAAGAGACCCAGTACTTC. Its protein is CASSSAGTGQETQYF.

There are a few counts of this clone. V usage is TRBV4-1 and J usage is TRBJ1-6, with D possibly TRBD1 on 6 matching bases. Germline loops: CDR1 MGHRA, CDR2 YSYEKL. Trimming shortened V by 4 bases and J by 0 bases, and 10 bases separated the two germline ends. The CDR3 loop spans 16 amino acids. CDR3 DNA sequence: TGCGCCAGCAGCCGACAGGAGACCTCCTATAATTCACCCCTCCACTTT. This sequence encodes CASSRQETSYNSPLHF.

This clone appeared a few times. The chain carries TRBV12-5 and TRBJ2-7, with D unclear. The CDR3 has 12 residues. CDR1 LGHNT and CDR2 FRNRAP come from the germline V gene. The germline V and J ends were trimmed by 6 bases and 3 bases, with 9 bases remaining between them. CDR3 coding DNA: TGTGCTAGTGGAATCACATACTACGAGCAGTACTTC. It specifies CASGITYYEQYF. Combining the CDR3 with reference TRBV12-5 and TRBJ2-7 gives the whole variable domain DARVTQTPRHKVTEMGQEVTMRCQPILGHNTVFWYRQTMMQGLELLAYFRNRAPLDDSGMPKDRFSAEMPDATLATLKIQPSEPRDSAVYFCASGITYYEQYFGPGTRLTVT.

The chain recombines TRBV5-1 with TRBJ1-1; D remains ambiguous. Germline loops: CDR1 SGHRS, CDR2 YFSETQ. V shed 4 bases and J shed 2 bases, with 9 bases lying between them. This CDR3 spans 13 amino acids. The DNA of the CDR3 is TGCGCCAGCAGCCTCGAGTCCAACACTGAAGCTTTCTTT. Translating gives CASSLESNTEAFF.

The chain employs TRBV7-9 and TRBJ2-2; 7 bases align to TRBD1. Trimming removed 3 bases from V and 5 bases from J; junction bases left unmatched: 12. The V gene's germline CDR1 is SEHNR and CDR2 FQNEAQ (reference sequence). The CDR3 is 17 amino acids. CDR3: CASSLIRTGDETGELFF. The CDR3 DNA reads as TGTGCCAGCAGCTTGATCCGGACAGGAGATGAGACCGGGGAGCTGTTTTTT.

This clone turned up a few times. The chain joins TRBV11-2 to TRBJ2-5; D might be TRBD1 (6 bases). V was cut by 2 bases and J by 9 bases, with 16 bases left in between. The CDR3 extends over 14 amino acids. Germline V gene data show CDR1 as SGHAT and CDR2 as FQNNGV. This CDR3 reads CASSLSYREGAQYF. The CDR3 DNA reads as TGTGCCAGCAGCTTATCCTACAGGGAAGGGGCCCAGTACTTC.

This chain uses TRBV3-1 (or the pseudogene TRBV3-2) with TRBJ2-3; TRBD2 might be the D (6 bases). V lost 3 bases to trimming and J lost 0 bases, with 10 bases between them. CDR1 is LGHDT, CDR2 YNNKEL, per germline (reference sequence). The CDR3 is made up of 15 amino acids. The CDR3 DNA reads TGTGCCAGCAGCCATGGCGGGATTAGCACAGATACGCAGTATTTT. Protein sequence: CASSHGGISTDTQYF.

The CDR3 protein is CASSQGDRVVEKLFF. The CDR3 DNA reads as TGTGCCAGCAGCCAAGGGGACAGGGTGGTTGAAAAACTGTTTTTT. The chain is built from TRBV4-2 and TRBJ1-4; 9 bases match TRBD1. Germline V CDR1 and CDR2: LGHNA, YNFKEQ. V shed 1 base and J 7 bases; nucleotides not matched to a gene: 4. CDR3 length equals 15 residues.

For the CDR3, the DNA is TGTGCCAGCAGCCCCCGAGATAGCGGTACGAACACCGGGGAGCTGTTTTTT. It codes for CASSPRDSGTNTGELFF. The chain has TRBV13 and TRBJ2-2; D may be TRBD2 (6 bases). V shed 5 bases and J shed 0 bases, with 16 bases lying between them. Per the germline V gene, CDR1 is PRHDT and CDR2 is FYEKMQ (reference sequence). The CDR3 spans 17 residues.

The chain carries TRBV7-2 and TRBJ1-5; TRBD1 might be the D (6 bases). Germline V CDR1 and CDR2: SGHTA, FQGNSA. Trimming removed 1 base from V and 6 bases from J, with 19 bases in between. The CDR3 has 17 amino acids. The CDR3 here is CASSLGGGGRGVQPQHF. The CDR3 DNA reads TGTGCCAGCAGCTTAGGGGGTGGGGGCAGGGGAGTTCAGCCCCAGCATTTT.

The DNA of the CDR3 is TGTGCCAGCAGCGTGGTTGGGGCGCAGAAGGGGACCCAGTACTTC. It translates to CASSVVGAQKGTQYF. V usage is TRBV2 and J usage is TRBJ2-5; possibly TRBD1 for D (5 bases). Trimming stripped 6 bases from V and 7 bases from J, with 21 bases between. The length of the CDR3 is 15 residues. Per germline, CDR1 SNHLY and CDR2 FYNNEI.

V gene TRBV6-5 combines with J gene TRBJ2-1; D gene unclear. V was pared by 6 bases and J by 10 bases, with 16 bases between. CDR3 length equals 13 residues. Germline assignment: CDR1 MNHEY and CDR2 SVGAGI. CDR3 sequence reads: CASRAPSVGEQFF. The CDR3 region has the DNA TGTGCCAGCAGGGCCCCCAGCGTCGGGGAGCAGTTCTTC.

The rearrangement joins TRBV10-3 to TRBJ1-1, with D hard to call. The CDR3 is made up of 13 amino acids. The germline V gene has CDR1 ENHRY and CDR2 SYGVKD. Between the trimmed V and J ends, which lost 2 bases and 1 base, there was a span of 5 bases. The CDR3 bases are TGTGCCATCAGTGAGCAGTGGAACACTGAAGCTTTCTTT. It translates to CAISEQWNTEAFF.

This chain links TRBV6-1 with TRBJ1-6; D may be TRBD1 (5 bases). V lost 3 bases and J lost 0, with 6 bases in between. Germline V gives CDR1 MNHNS, CDR2 SASEGT. The CDR3 spans 15 residues. The CDR3 spells CASSDRDSYNSPLHF. The CDR3 nucleotides read TGTGCCAGCAGTGACAGGGACTCCTATAATTCACCCCTCCACTTT.

The J gene is TRBJ2-1, the V gene TRBV12-3 or TRBV12-4, with 7 bases aligning to TRBD1. This CDR3 has 12 residues. After removal of 6 bases from V and 7 bases from J, the junction contained 3 bases not matched to a gene. The CDR3 region is CASSETGNEQFF. The CDR3 DNA follows: TGTGCCAGCAGCGAGACAGGGAATGAGCAGTTCTTC.

The V and J genes are TRBV24-1 and TRBJ2-3; TRBD1 is a possible D gene (6 bases). The CDR3 loop spans 14 amino acids. Germline loops: CDR1 KGHDR, CDR2 SFDVKD. Deletions cut 9 bases from V and 4 bases from J, with 16 bases between. The CDR3 DNA sequence: TGTGCCACCGGGTCCTCACAGGGATCAGATACGCAGTATTTT. Encoded protein: CATGSSQGSDTQYF.

The rearrangement uses TRBV3-1 (or the pseudogene TRBV3-2) and TRBJ2-1; 8 positions match TRBD1. CDR3 length: 16 amino acids. Germline assignment: CDR1 LGHDT and CDR2 YNNKEL (reference sequence). J lost 6 bases, V lost 1 base, and 8 bases had no gene match. CDR3 loop: CASSQAGQGRLNEQFF. The CDR3 region has the DNA TGTGCCAGCAGCCAAGCCGGACAGGGCCGGCTCAATGAGCAGTTCTTC.

In its sample, this clone was seen once. This chain connects TRBV3-1 (or the pseudogene TRBV3-2) to TRBJ2-1, with D unclear. Germline V CDR1 and CDR2: LGHDT, YNNKEL (reference sequence). The CDR3 is 15 residues long. Trimming took 0 bases from V and 0 from J, leaving 6 bases between them. CDR3 region: CASSQEASSYNEQFF. In DNA form, the CDR3 reads TGTGCCAGCAGCCAAGAGGCTAGCTCCTACAATGAGCAGTTCTTC.

J is TRBJ1-6 and V is TRBV27, with 9 nucleotides matching TRBD1. V dropped 5 bases and J dropped 2; count of bases not matched to a gene: 7. This CDR3 spans 17 amino acids. Looked up from germline, CDR1 is MNHEY and CDR2 is SMNVEV (reference sequence). CDR3 nucleotide sequence: TGTGCCAGCAGTCCGGGACAGGGACGGACCTATAATTCACCCCTCCACTTT. It codes for CASSPGQGRTYNSPLHF.